Below, 30 T cell receptor beta chains from the same sample are listed, as sequenced in a study of blood T cell repertoires in COVID-19. TCRdb's table, derived via immunoSEQ multiplex PCR, lists solely in-frame clones and lacks some. This sample has about 68,000 clones, with 86% found just once. Sequenced: peripheral blood. The receptors originated from a man aged 25 to 40 with acute or convalescent COVID-19.

The V call is TRBV7-9, the J call TRBJ1-1; D is perhaps TRBD1 (6 bases). Germline CDR1 SEHNR, CDR2 FQNEAQ (reference sequence). This CDR3 has 13 amino acids. V was cut by 2 bases and J by 7 bases, with 11 bases left in between. The CDR3 DNA sequence: TGTGCCAGCAGCTTACTTCCGGACAGTGAAGCTTTCTTT. This sequence encodes CASSLLPDSEAFF.

The chain combines TRBV19 with TRBJ1-2; 7 bases align to TRBD1. CDR3 length equals 14 residues. The trim removed 7 bases at V and 6 bases at J, leaving 11 bases unmatched. From germline, CDR1 is LNHDA and CDR2 SQIVND (reference sequence). CDR3 in DNA: TGTGCCAGTACCATAGGGGGACAGATGAATGGCTACACCTTC. Its protein product is CASTIGGQMNGYTF.

This chain links TRBV5-1 with TRBJ2-3, with a tentative D call TRBD2 (5 bases). The CDR3 loop spans 13 amino acids. With 2 bases removed from V and 3 bases from J, the gap between germline ends came to 7 bases. The V gene's germline CDR1 is SGHRS and CDR2 YFSETQ. The CDR3 DNA reads TGCGCCAGCAGCTTAACGGGGACAGATACGCAGTATTTT. It is translated as CASSLTGTDTQYF.

The chain links TRBV28 to TRBJ1-5; TRBD1 might be the D (5 bases). Germline V lookup: CDR1 MDHEN, CDR2 SYDVKM. The CDR3 runs 17 residues. V was pared by 1 base and J by 2 bases, with 15 bases between. CDR3 nucleotides: TGTGCCAGCAGTTTATTATTCGGGGGTCGGGGCAATCAGCCCCAGCATTTT. Its protein product is CASSLLFGGRGNQPQHF. Filled out from reference TRBV28 and TRBJ1-5, the complete variable domain reads DVKVTQSSRYLVKRTGEKVFLECVQDMDHENMFWYRQDPGLGLRLIYFSYDVKMKEKGDIPEGYSVSREKKERFSLILESASTNQTSMYLCASSLLFGGRGNQPQHFGDGTRLSIL.

This clone was seen just once. The chain joins TRBV3-1 (or the pseudogene TRBV3-2) to TRBJ2-7; the match to TRBD2 covers 7 bases. The CDR3 has 14 amino acids. Losses at the gene ends were 1 base for V and 10 bases for J; bases not matched to a gene: 10. Per germline, CDR1 LGHDT and CDR2 YNNKEL (reference sequence). The CDR3 nucleotides read TGTGCCAGCAGCCAAGCGGCGGGAGCGACCAGACAGTACTTC. It encodes CASSQAAGATRQYF.

The rearrangement joins TRBV21-1 to TRBJ1-5; the table's D gene call, TRBD1, was not cross checked with the DNA. TRBV21-1 is shown as a pseudogene. The CDR3 has 18 amino acids. This CDR3 reads CASSKGGQLPPDHQPQHF. The DNA for the CDR3 is TGTGCCAGCAGCAAAGGGGGACAGCTCCCACCTGATCATCAGCCCCAGCATTTT.

The genes are TRBV7-2 and TRBJ2-5; 7 nucleotides match TRBD1. The CDR3 extends over 15 amino acids. Trimming cost V 5 bases and J 0 bases; bases outside gene matches: 6. CDR1 and CDR2 (germline): SGHTA, FQGNSA. The chain's CDR3 is CASSTPTGNQETQYF. In nucleotides, the CDR3 is TGTGCCAGCAGCACACCGACAGGGAACCAAGAGACCCAGTACTTC.

The chain uses TRBV27 and TRBJ2-7; tentative D call: TRBD1 (5 bases). V was clipped by 6 bases and J by 3 bases, with 15 bases between them. The CDR3 has 14 residues. The germline gives CDR1 MNHEY, CDR2 SMNVEV (reference sequence). CDR3 in amino acids: CASSSAADNYEQYF. The CDR3 DNA follows: TGTGCCAGCAGCTCGGCGGCGGACAACTACGAGCAGTACTTC.

The chain carries TRBV11-2 and TRBJ1-2; TRBD1 might be the D (6 bases). The V end lost 1 base, the J end lost 8 bases, and 20 bases lay between the germline ends. CDR1 SGHAT and CDR2 FQNNGV come from the germline V gene. The CDR3 contains 16 residues. The CDR3 is CASSLGANRVTGGYTF. The CDR3 DNA reads TGTGCCAGCAGCTTAGGAGCGAACAGGGTGACAGGAGGCTACACCTTC.

The chain employs TRBV7-2 and TRBJ2-7; TRBD1 matches 10 bases. CDR1 is SGHTA, CDR2 FQGNSA, per germline. V was pared by 4 bases and J by 6 bases, with 6 bases of the junction left unmatched. The CDR3 runs to 14 residues. In DNA, the CDR3 is TGTGCCAGCAGCTCGGGACAGGGGTTTGTCGAGCAGTACTTC. This codes for CASSSGQGFVEQYF.

The chain links TRBV7-9 to TRBJ2-2, with TRBD1 identical over 7 bases. Germline loops: CDR1 SEHNR, CDR2 FQNEAQ (reference sequence). Germline trimming cut 6 bases from V and 4 bases from J; bases unmatched to any gene: 17. This CDR3 region has 18 residues. The CDR3 here is CASRALTGSKRVTGELFF. CDR3 coding DNA: TGTGCCAGCAGAGCCTTGACAGGGTCTAAGCGTGTCACCGGGGAGCTGTTTTTT.

The V call is TRBV3-1 (or the pseudogene TRBV3-2), the J call TRBJ1-1; D unclear. The CDR3 extends over 14 amino acids. Germline V CDR1 and CDR2: LGHDT, YNNKEL (reference sequence). Trimming cost V 1 base and J 0 bases, with 6 bases left between them. The CDR3 here is CASSQGGLNTEAFF. Here the CDR3 DNA reads TGTGCCAGCAGCCAAGGAGGTCTGAACACTGAAGCTTTCTTT.

This sequence joins TRBV19 and TRBJ1-5; 11 bases fit TRBD1. Trimming removed 7 bases from V and 5 bases from J; junction bases left unmatched: 13. The CDR3 covers 17 residues. CDR1 and CDR2 (germline): LNHDA, SQIVND (reference sequence). The CDR3 reads CASTLTPGTGGYQPQHF. Written as DNA, the CDR3 is TGTGCCAGTACTCTAACCCCCGGGACAGGGGGTTATCAGCCCCAGCATTTT.

The chain employs TRBV7-3 and TRBJ2-3; 13 bases are a match to TRBD2. V shed 5 bases, J shed 8 bases, and the junction held 10 bases outside the gene matches. The CDR3 is 16 residues long. CDR1 SGHTA and CDR2 FQGTGA come from the germline V gene. DNA for the CDR3: TGTGCCAGCAGCCCCGGACTAGCGGGAGTGGGTGGTACGCAGTATTTT. It is translated as CASSPGLAGVGGTQYF.

V and J are TRBV19 and TRBJ2-1; 7 nucleotides line up with TRBD2. The germline CDR1 and CDR2 sequences are LNHDA and SQIVND (reference sequence). CDR3 size: 14 residues. V was clipped by 2 bases and J by 5 bases; unmatched bases: 3. The CDR3 region has the DNA TGTGCCAGTAGTATAAGCGGGACCAACAATGAGCAGTTCTTC. Its protein is CASSISGTNNEQFF.

A single count supports this clone. The chain employs TRBV18 and TRBJ2-7, with 7 bases identical to TRBD1. The junction had 2 bases not matched to a gene; V was cut back by 3 bases and J by 3 bases. The CDR3 has 13 residues. Germline V gene data show CDR1 as KGHSH and CDR2 as LQKENI. The CDR3 sequence: CASSPGTDYEQYF. CDR3 in DNA: TGTGCCAGCTCACCCGGGACAGACTACGAGCAGTACTTC.

The V and J genes are TRBV10-3 and TRBJ2-1; 8 bases agree with TRBD2. The germline V gene encodes CDR1 ENHRY and CDR2 SYGVKD. This CDR3 is built from 15 residues. The trim removed 2 bases at V and 6 bases at J, leaving 6 bases unmatched. The DNA for the CDR3 is TGTGCCATCAGTGAGCGAGCGGGAGTATCCAATGAGCAGTTCTTC. Translated: CAISERAGVSNEQFF.

The V and J genes are TRBV14 and TRBJ2-1; weak D call: TRBD2 (7 bases). The CDR3 has 16 residues. CDR1 and CDR2 from the germline V gene are SGHDN and FVKESK. V was trimmed by 0 bases and J by 2 bases, leaving 11 bases between them. The CDR3 DNA sequence: TGTGCCAGCAGCCAAGATAGGGGGGGAACCTACAATGAGCAGTTCTTC. Translation: CASSQDRGGTYNEQFF.

The J gene is TRBJ2-2, the V gene TRBV28, with D tentatively TRBD1 (5 bases). The V end lost 4 bases, the J end lost 6 bases, and 9 bases lay between the germline ends. The CDR3 is made up of 13 amino acids. The V gene's germline CDR1 is MDHEN and CDR2 SYDVKM. CDR3 amino acids: CASSYAGSGELFF. CDR3 in DNA: TGTGCCAGCAGTTACGCAGGGTCCGGGGAGCTGTTTTTT.

The chain links TRBV3-1 (or the pseudogene TRBV3-2) to TRBJ2-3; 9 bases fit TRBD2. In germline, CDR1 is LGHDT, CDR2 YNNKEL (reference sequence). CDR3 length: 15 amino acids. Trimming cost V 1 base and J 4 bases; bases outside gene matches: 3. The CDR3 reads CASSQVAGVPDTQYF. The CDR3 DNA is TGTGCCAGCAGCCAAGTAGCGGGAGTCCCAGATACGCAGTATTTT.

The chain is built from TRBV10-3 and TRBJ2-5; TRBD2 agrees at 8 bases. J gave up 3 bases and V 2 bases, and 17 bases lay outside the gene matches. CDR1 ENHRY and CDR2 SYGVKD come from the germline V gene. This CDR3 region has 19 residues. DNA of the CDR3: TGTGCCATCAGTGAGCCCAGTAGCGGGATCCTCGTCGGTGAAGAGACCCAGTACTTC. This encodes CAISEPSSGILVGEETQYF.

The genes are TRBV2 and TRBJ2-1, with 7 bases that match TRBD2. The CDR3 has 15 residues. The germline V gene has CDR1 SNHLY and CDR2 FYNNEI. V lost 4 bases to trimming and J lost 7 bases; unmatched junction nucleotides: 10. This CDR3 is CASSVDQVAGNEQFF. CDR3 DNA sequence: TGTGCCAGCAGTGTAGACCAGGTAGCGGGTAATGAGCAGTTCTTC.

The V gene is TRBV5-1, the J gene TRBJ2-3, with D possibly matching TRBD2 (6 bases). Per germline, CDR1 SGHRS and CDR2 YFSETQ. The length of the CDR3 is 13 residues. Trimming removed 6 bases from V and 0 bases from J, with 8 bases in between. CDR3 DNA sequence: TGCGCCAGCAAGGAGGGTAGCACAGATACGCAGTATTTT. This codes for CASKEGSTDTQYF.

V gene TRBV12-5 combines with J gene TRBJ2-1; 9 bases line up with TRBD2. Germline CDR1 LGHNT, CDR2 FRNRAP. The CDR3 is 20 amino acids. V lost 0 bases and J lost 0; bases outside the gene matches: 12. The CDR3 sequence is CASGLVRFGGSGSSYNEQFF. The CDR3 coding sequence is TGTGCTAGTGGTTTGGTACGGTTTGGAGGTAGCGGGAGCTCCTACAATGAGCAGTTCTTC. Looking up the rest from reference TRBV12-5 and TRBJ2-1 gives the full variable domain: DARVTQTPRHKVTEMGQEVTMRCQPILGHNTVFWYRQTMMQGLELLAYFRNRAPLDDSGMPKDRFSAEMPDATLATLKIQPSEPRDSAVYFCASGLVRFGGSGSSYNEQFFGPGTRLTVL.

A single count supports this clone. CDR3 bases: TGTGCCAGCAGCTTCGCGGGCTCGAGTAGTGGGAATGAGCAGTTCTTC. Its protein product is CASSFAGSSSGNEQFF. This chain connects TRBV11-2 to TRBJ2-1; weak D call: TRBD2 (5 bases). CDR3 size: 16 residues. CDR1 and CDR2 from the germline V gene are SGHAT and FQNNGV. V was pared by 3 bases and J by 7 bases, with 19 bases between.

The chain is built from TRBV28 and TRBJ2-1, with D unclear. In germline, CDR1 is MDHEN, CDR2 SYDVKM. V was trimmed by 2 bases and J by 9 bases, leaving 11 bases between them. This CDR3 is built from 13 residues. The CDR3 is CASSLVRLGEQFF. The DNA for the CDR3 is TGTGCCAGCAGTTTAGTCAGGCTTGGTGAGCAGTTCTTC.

Note on this clone: A read error may produce the germline difference seen at one junction end. This chain joins TRBV4-1 and TRBJ2-1, with TRBD2 matching over 7 bases. CDR1 is MGHRA, CDR2 YSYEKL, per germline. The CDR3 covers 16 residues. CDR3 sequence reads: CASRQGRGDRLNEQFF. The CDR3 nucleotides are TGCGCCAGCAGGCAAGGGAGGGGAGACCGGCTCAATGAGCAGTTCTTC.

The rearrangement joins TRBV19 to TRBJ1-5, with D maybe TRBD1 (6 bases). The CDR3 consists of 13 residues. CDR1 and CDR2 (germline): LNHDA, SQIVND (reference sequence). The ends were cut back, 6 bases at V and 7 bases at J, with 13 bases in the middle. The CDR3 DNA reads as TGTGCCAGTAGCCAGGGGACGGGCCAGCCCCAGCATTTT. Protein sequence: CASSQGTGQPQHF.

The chain recombines TRBV13 with TRBJ1-2; the D gene is possibly TRBD1 (6 bases). The CDR3 totals 13 residues. CDR1 is PRHDT and CDR2 is FYEKMQ in the germline V gene (reference sequence). Trimming removed 5 bases from V and 4 bases from J, with 11 bases in between. The CDR3 coding sequence is TGTGCCAGCAGCCCCCCAGGGGTCTATGGCTACACCTTC. Translation: CASSPPGVYGYTF.

The chain has TRBV28 and TRBJ1-2; the D is unclear. This CDR3 is built from 16 residues. The V end lost 5 bases, the J end lost 0 bases, and 16 bases lay between the germline ends. Germline V gene data show CDR1 as MDHEN and CDR2 as SYDVKM. Here the CDR3 DNA reads TGTGCCAGCAGTCCCACCTCAGCGATACCTAACTATGGCTACACCTTC. Its protein is CASSPTSAIPNYGYTF.